A single T cell receptor beta chain is shown here with its context. Its target is not known. V lost 10 bases to trimming and J lost 4 bases; unmatched junction nucleotides: 10. Germline lookup yields CDR1 SGHRS and CDR2 YFSETQ. The CDR3 has 14 amino acids. This record comes from a study of graft-versus-host responses after intestinal transplantation. Measured with immunoSEQ multiplex PCR; TCRdb has only the in-frame clones, and not every one. The sample includes 99,000 or so clones, just under 95% of them seen just once. The sequence derives from a human donor who was the organ donor for an intestinal transplant. The starting material was unstimulated CD8+ T cells sorted from spleen or lymph node cells, obtained before transplant. The rearrangement joins TRBV5-1 to TRBJ2-3; 9 bases match TRBD2. CDR3 bases: TGCGCCGTCCGAAGTAGCGGGAGATCAGATACGCAGTATTTT. Residues: CAVRSSGRSDTQYF. Looking up the rest from reference TRBV5-1 and TRBJ2-3 gives the full variable domain: KAGVTQTPRYLIKTRGQQVTLSCSPISGHRSVSWYQQTPGQGLQFLFEYFSETQRNKGNFPGRFSGRQFSNSRSEMNVSTLELGDSALYLCAVRSSGRSDTQYFGPGTRLTVL.